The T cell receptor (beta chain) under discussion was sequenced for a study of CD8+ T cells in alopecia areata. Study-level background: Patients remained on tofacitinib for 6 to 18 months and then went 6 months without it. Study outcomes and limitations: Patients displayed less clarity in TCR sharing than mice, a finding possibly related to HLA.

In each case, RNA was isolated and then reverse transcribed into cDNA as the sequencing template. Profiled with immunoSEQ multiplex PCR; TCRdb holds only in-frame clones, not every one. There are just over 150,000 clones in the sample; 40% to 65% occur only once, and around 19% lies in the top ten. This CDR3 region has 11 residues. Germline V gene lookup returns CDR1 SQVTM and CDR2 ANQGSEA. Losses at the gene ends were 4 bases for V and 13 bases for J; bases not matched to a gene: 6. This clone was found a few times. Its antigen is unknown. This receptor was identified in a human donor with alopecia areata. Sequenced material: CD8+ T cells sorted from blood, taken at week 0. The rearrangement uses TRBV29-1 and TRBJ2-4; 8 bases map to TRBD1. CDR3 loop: CSVVQGAIQYF. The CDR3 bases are TGCAGCGTTGTGCAGGGGGCGATACAGTACTTC.